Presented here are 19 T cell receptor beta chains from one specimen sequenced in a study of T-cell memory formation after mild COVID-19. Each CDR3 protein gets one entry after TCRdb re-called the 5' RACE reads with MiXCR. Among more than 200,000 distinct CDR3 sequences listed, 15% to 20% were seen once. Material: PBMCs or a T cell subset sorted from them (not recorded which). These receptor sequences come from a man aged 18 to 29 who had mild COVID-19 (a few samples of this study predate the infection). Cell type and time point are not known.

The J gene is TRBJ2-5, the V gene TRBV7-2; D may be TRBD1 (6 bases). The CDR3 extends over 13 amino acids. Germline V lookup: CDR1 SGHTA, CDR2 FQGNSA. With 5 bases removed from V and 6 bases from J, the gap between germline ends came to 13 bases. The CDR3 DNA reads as TGTGCCAGCAGCCTGGGGGCCGGAAAGACCCAGTACTTC. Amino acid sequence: CASSLGAGKTQYF.

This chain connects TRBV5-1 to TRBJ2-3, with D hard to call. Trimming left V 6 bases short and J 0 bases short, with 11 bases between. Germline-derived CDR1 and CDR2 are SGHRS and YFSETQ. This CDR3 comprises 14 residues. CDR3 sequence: CASKALSSTDTQYF. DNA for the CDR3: TGCGCCAGCAAGGCCCTATCTAGCACAGATACGCAGTATTTT.

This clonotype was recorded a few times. For the CDR3, the DNA is TGCGCCAGCAGCCAAGAAGGGACAGGGGAGGGGAAACTGTTTTTT. Its protein is CASSQEGTGEGKLFF. The J gene is TRBJ1-4, the V gene TRBV4-3; TRBD1 aligns across 10 bases. The CDR3 has 15 amino acids. Trimming removed 0 bases from V and 11 bases from J; junction bases left unmatched: 6. The germline V gene has CDR1 LGHNA and CDR2 YSLEER.

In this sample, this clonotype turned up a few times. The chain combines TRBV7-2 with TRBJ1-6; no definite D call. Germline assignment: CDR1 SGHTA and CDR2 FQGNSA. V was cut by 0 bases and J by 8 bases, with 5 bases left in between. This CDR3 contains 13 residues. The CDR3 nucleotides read TGTGCCAGCAGCTTAGCCCCCGATTCACCCCTCCACTTT. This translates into CASSLAPDSPLHF.

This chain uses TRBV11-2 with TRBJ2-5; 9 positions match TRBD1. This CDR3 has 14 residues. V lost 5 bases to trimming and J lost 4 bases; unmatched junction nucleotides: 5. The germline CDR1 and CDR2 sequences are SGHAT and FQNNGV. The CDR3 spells CASSRLTGGETQYF. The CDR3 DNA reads TGTGCCAGCAGCCGTCTGACAGGGGGAGAGACCCAGTACTTC.

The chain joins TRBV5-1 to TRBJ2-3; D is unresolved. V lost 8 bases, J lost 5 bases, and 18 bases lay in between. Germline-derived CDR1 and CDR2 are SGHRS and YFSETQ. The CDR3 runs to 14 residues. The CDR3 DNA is TGCGCCAGTTCCCCTACGGCTAGTCGAGATACGCAGTATTTT. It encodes CASSPTASRDTQYF.

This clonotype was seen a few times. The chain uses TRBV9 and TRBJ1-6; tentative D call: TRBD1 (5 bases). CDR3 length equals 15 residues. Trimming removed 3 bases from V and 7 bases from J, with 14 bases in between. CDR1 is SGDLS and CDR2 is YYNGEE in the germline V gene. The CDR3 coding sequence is TGTGCCAGCAGCGGAGGCGGGGCGACGAATTCACCCCTCCACTTT. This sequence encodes CASSGGGATNSPLHF.

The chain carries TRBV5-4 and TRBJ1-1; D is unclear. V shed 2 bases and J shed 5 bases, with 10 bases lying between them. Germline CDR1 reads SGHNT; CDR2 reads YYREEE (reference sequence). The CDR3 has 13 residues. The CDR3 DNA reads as TGTGCCAGCAGCTTCGGTCACGAGACTGAAGCTTTCTTT. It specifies CASSFGHETEAFF.

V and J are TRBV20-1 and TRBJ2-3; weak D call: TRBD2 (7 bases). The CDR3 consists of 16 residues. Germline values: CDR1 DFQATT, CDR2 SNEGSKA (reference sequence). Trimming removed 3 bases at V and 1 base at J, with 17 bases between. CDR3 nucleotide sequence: TGCAGTGCTAGGGGCGGGGGCTCAGCACGCACAGATACGCAGTATTTT. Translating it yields CSARGGGSARTDTQYF.

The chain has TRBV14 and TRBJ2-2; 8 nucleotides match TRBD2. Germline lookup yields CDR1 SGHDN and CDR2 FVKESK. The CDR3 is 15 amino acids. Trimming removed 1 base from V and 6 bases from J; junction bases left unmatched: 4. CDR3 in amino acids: CASSQVGGAPGELFF. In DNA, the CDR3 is TGTGCCAGCAGCCAAGTCGGGGGGGCCCCCGGGGAGCTGTTTTTT. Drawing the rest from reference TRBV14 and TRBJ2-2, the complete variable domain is EAGVTQFPSHSVIEKGQTVTLRCDPISGHDNLYWYRRVMGKEIKFLLHFVKESKQDESGMPNNRFLAERTGGTYSTLKVQPAELEDSGVYFCASSQVGGAPGELFFGEGSRLTVL.

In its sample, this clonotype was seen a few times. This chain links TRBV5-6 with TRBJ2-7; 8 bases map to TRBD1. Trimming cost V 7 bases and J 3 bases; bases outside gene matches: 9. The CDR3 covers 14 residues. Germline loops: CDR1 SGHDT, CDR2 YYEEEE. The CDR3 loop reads CASAGTGGFYEQYV. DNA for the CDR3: TGTGCCAGCGCGGGGACAGGAGGGTTCTACGAGCAGTACGTC.

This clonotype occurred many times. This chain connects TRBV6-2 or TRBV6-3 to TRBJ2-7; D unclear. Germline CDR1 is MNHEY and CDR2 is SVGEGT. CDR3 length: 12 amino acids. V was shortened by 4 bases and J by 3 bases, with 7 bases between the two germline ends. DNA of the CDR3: TGTGCCAGCAGTTTGGACGGCTACGAGCAGTACGTC. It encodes CASSLDGYEQYV.

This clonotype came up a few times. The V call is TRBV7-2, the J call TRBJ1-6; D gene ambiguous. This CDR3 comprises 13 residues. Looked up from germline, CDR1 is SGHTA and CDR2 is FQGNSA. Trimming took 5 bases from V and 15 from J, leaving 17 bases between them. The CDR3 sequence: CASSLPGAPILHF. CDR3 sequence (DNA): TGTGCCAGCAGCCTCCCGGGAGCCCCTATCCTCCACTTT.

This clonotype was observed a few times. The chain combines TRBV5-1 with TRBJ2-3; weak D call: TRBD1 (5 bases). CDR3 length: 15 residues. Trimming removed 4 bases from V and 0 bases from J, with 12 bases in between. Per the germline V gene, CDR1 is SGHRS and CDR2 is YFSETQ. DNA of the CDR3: TGCGCCAGCAGCCTCGACAGCACTAGCACAGATACGCAGTATTTT. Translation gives CASSLDSTSTDTQYF.

The CDR3 reads CSAREDRDTQYF. The CDR3, as DNA: TGCAGTGCTAGAGAGGACAGGGATACGCAGTATTTT. This chain connects TRBV20-1 to TRBJ2-3; 7 bases agree with TRBD1. CDR3 length: 12 amino acids. Germline-derived CDR1 and CDR2 are DFQATT and SNEGSKA (reference sequence). V was pared by 0 bases and J by 6 bases, with 0 bases of the junction left unmatched.

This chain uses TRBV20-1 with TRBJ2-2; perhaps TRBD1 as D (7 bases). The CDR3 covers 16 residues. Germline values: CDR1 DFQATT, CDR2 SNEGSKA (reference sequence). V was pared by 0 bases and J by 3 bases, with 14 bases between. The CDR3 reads CSARDPGGGDTGELFF. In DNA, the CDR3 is TGCAGTGCTAGAGATCCAGGAGGGGGCGACACCGGGGAGCTGTTTTTT.

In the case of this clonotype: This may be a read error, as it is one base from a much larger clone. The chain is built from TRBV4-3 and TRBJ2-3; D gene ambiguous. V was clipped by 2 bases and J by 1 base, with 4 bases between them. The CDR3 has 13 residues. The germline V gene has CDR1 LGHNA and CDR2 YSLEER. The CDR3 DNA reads TGCGCCAGCAGCCAACAGGGCACAGATACGCAGTATTTT. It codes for CASSQQGTDTQYF.

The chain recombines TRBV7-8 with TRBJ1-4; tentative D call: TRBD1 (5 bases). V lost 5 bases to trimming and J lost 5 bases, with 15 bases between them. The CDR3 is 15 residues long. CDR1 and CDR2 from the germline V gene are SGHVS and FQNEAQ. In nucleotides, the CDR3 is TGTGCCAGCAGCCTGTTAGGGGCGGGAAATGAAAAACTGTTTTTT. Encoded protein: CASSLLGAGNEKLFF. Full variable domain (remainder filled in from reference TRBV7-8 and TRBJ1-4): GAGVSQSPRYKVAKRGQDVALRCDPISGHVSLFWYQQALGQGPEFLTYFQNEAQLDKSGLPSDRFFAERPEGSVSTLKIQRTQQEDSAVYLCASSLLGAGNEKLFFGSGTQLSVL.

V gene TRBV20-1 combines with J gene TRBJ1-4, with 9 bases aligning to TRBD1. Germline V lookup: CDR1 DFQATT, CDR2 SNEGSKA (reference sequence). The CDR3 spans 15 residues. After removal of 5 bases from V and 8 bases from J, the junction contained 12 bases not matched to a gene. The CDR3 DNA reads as TGCAGTGCTCCCCACCCGGGACAGGGAGGGGAAAAACTGTTTTTT. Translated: CSAPHPGQGGEKLFF.